This TCR beta chain was profiled in a study of response to subunit inactivated influenza vaccine (dated by TCRdb to 2016 to 2019). Regarding the complete study: To follow how T cells responded to a trivalent subunit inactivated influenza vaccine, the researchers relied on deep quantitative profiling of the T cell receptor repertoire. Results the study describes overall, beyond this receptor: It was suggested by the authors that each seasonal influenza vaccination may recruit only a limited number of new T cells.

On this clonotype: Its antigen is currently not known. No much larger clone exists at a distance of one base, and base qualities are not known.

Libraries were made using RT-PCR. The sample was run on an Illumina HiSeq 2500. TCRdb reworked the public reads: Q25 trimming with fastp, MiXCR clone assembly, productive beta chains retained. Identical CDR3 proteins give one entry, which carries the most common genes and DNA. This sample holds more than 600,000 distinct CDR3 sequences; about 18% were observed only once. The top ten constitute 11% of the sample. V is cut by 6 bases and J by 0 bases, and the space between the germline ends is 8 bases. Counted from cysteine to phenylalanine, this CDR3 has 13 amino acids. The sequence is cut down to CDR3 DNA, 39 bases in frame from base 1. CDR1 and CDR2, per the germline V gene, are MDHEN and SYDVKM.

The V gene is TRBV28 and the J gene is TRBJ1-1; the D gene lacks a confident call. The input for sequencing was PBMCs from blood, taken more than 4 days after vaccination. The receptor comes from a man aged 50 to 59 who received an inactivated influenza vaccine. Donor details come from another sample of the same person, matched by shared clones. The DNA sequence follows: TGTGCCAGCAGAGGCAGCATGAACACTGAAGCTTTCTTT. Translated, this is CASRGSMNTEAFF.